This T cell receptor beta chain was sequenced for a study of blood T cell repertoires in COVID-19. Recruitment covered some 25 US areas and drew participants whose ages spanned roughly 18 to 89 years. Cohorts were based on clinical histories the participants reported. The study recruited exposed participants who had met a COVID-19 case within 2 weeks before entry. The CDR3 sequence is 12 residues long. Germline CDR1 MNHNS, CDR2 SASEGT. Between the trimmed V and J ends, which lost 1 base and 9 bases, there was a span of 7 bases. Original processing methods: Reference gene primer amplification gave estimated nucleated cell counts. TCRdb keeps only in-frame clones here, not all; method: immunoSEQ multiplex PCR. That table is the source of V, J and clone size, and D and trimming were worked out from the DNA. The sample consists of about 180,000 clones, approximately 80% of them appearing once.

Material: PBMCs or T cells enriched from blood (not recorded which). The receptor was derived from a man between 60 and 70 years old who had been exposed to COVID-19. The rearrangement links TRBV6-1 to TRBJ2-1; D gene ambiguous. CDR3 in DNA: TGTGCCAGCAGTGAAGGTCCGGGTGAGCAGTTCTTC. This encodes CASSEGPGEQFF.